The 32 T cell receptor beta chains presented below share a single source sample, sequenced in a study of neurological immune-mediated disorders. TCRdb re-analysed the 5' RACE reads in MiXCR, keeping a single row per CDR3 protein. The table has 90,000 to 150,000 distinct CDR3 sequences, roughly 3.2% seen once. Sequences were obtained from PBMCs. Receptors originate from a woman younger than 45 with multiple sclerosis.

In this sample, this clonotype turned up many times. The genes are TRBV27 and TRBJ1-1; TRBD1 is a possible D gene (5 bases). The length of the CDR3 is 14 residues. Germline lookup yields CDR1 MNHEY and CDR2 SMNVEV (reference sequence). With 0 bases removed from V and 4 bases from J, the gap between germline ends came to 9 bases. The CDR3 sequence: CASSLSGLLTEAFF. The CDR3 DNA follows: TGTGCCAGCAGTTTATCGGGACTTCTCACTGAAGCTTTCTTT.

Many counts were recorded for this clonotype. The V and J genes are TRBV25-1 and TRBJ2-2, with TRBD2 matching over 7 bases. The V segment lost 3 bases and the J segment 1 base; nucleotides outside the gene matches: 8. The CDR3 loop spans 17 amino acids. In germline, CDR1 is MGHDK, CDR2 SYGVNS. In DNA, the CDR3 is TGTGCCAGCAGTGACCCCCGCCTAGCGGAGAACACCGGGGAGCTGTTTTTT. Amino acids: CASSDPRLAENTGELFF.

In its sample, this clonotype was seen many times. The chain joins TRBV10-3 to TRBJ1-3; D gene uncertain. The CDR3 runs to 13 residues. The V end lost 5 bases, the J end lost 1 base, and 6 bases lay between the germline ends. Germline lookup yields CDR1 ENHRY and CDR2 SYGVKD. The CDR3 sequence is CAISRRSGNTIYF. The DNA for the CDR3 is TGTGCCATCAGTCGGAGGTCTGGAAACACCATATATTTT.

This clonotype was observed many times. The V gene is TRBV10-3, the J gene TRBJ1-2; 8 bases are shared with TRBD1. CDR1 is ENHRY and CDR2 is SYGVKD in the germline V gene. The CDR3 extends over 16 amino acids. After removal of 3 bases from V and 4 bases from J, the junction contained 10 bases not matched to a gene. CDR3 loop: CAISDYPGQVSYGYTF. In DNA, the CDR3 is TGTGCCATCAGTGATTATCCGGGACAGGTTAGCTATGGCTACACCTTC.

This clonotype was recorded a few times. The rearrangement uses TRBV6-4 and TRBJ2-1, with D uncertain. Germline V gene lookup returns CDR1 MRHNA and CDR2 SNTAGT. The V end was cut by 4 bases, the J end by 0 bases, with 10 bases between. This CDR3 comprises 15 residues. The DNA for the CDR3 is TGTGCCAGCAGTGTAGGACCTAGCTCCTACAATGAGCAGTTCTTC. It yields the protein CASSVGPSSYNEQFF.

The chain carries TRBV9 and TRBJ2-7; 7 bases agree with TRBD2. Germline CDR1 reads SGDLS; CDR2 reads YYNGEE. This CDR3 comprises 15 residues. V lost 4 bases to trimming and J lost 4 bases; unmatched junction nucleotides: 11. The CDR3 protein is CASSPTRDYQYEQYF. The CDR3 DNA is TGTGCCAGCAGCCCCACCCGGGACTACCAATACGAGCAGTACTTC.

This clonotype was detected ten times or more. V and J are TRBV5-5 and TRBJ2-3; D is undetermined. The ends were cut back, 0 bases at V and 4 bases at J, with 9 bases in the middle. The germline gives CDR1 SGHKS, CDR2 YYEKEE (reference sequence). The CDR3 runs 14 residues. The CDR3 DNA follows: TGTGCCAGCAGCTTGGGGGCAGGTGCAGATACGCAGTATTTT. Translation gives CASSLGAGADTQYF.

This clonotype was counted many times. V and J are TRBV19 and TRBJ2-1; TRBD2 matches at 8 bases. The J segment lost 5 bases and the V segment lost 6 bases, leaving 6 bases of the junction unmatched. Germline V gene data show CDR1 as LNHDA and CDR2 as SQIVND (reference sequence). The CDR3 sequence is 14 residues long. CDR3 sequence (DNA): TGTGCCAGTAGGAACAGCGGGGGCCACAATGAGCAGTTCTTC. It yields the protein CASRNSGGHNEQFF.

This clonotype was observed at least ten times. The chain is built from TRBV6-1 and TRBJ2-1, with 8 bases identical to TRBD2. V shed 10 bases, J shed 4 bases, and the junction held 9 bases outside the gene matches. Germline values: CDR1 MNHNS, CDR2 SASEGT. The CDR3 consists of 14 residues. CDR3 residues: CATTSGGPYNEQFF. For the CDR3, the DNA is TGTGCCACTACTTCGGGAGGGCCTTACAATGAGCAGTTCTTC.

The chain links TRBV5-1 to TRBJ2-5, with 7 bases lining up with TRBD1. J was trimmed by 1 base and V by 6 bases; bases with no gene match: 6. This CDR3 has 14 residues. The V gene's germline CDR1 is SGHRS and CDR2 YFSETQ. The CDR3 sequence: CASMTGQIQETQYF. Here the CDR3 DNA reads TGCGCCAGCATGACGGGACAGATCCAAGAGACCCAGTACTTC.

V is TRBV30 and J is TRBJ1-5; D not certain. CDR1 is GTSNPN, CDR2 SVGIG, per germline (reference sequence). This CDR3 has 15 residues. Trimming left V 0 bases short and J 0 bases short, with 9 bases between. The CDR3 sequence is CAWSVRGNSNQPQHF. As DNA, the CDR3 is TGTGCCTGGAGTGTACGGGGAAATAGCAATCAGCCCCAGCATTTT.

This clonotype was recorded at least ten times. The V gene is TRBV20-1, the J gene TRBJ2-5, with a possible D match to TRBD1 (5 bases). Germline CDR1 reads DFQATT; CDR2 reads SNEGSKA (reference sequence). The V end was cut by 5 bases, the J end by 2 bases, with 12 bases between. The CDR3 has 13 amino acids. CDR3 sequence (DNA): TGCAGTGCTCCCCAGGGCAGTCAAGAGACCCAGTACTTC. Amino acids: CSAPQGSQETQYF.

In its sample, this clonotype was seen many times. The CDR3 spells CSASGGLVETQYF. As DNA, the CDR3 is TGCAGTGCTAGTGGTGGCCTAGTGGAGACCCAGTACTTC. V and J are TRBV20-1 and TRBJ2-5; no firm D call. Trimming removed 3 bases from V and 5 bases from J, with 13 bases in between. CDR3 length equals 13 residues. CDR1 and CDR2 from the germline V gene are DFQATT and SNEGSKA (reference sequence).

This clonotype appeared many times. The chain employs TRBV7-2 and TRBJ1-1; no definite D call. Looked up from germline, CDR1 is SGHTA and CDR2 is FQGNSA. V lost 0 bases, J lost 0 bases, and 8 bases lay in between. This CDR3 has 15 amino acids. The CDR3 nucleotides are TGTGCCAGCAGCTTAGCGCGGTATGTGAACACTGAAGCTTTCTTT. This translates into CASSLARYVNTEAFF.

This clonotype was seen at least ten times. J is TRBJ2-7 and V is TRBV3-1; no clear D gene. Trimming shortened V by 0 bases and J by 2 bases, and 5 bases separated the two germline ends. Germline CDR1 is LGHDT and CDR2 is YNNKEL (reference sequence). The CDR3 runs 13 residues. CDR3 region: CASSQDLTYEQYF. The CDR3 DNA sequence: TGTGCCAGCAGCCAAGATCTGACCTACGAGCAGTACTTC.

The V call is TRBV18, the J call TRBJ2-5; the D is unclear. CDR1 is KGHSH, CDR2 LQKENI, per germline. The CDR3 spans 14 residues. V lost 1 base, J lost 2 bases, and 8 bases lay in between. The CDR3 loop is CASSPLVGQETQYF. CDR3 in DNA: TGTGCCAGCTCACCACTGGTGGGACAAGAGACCCAGTACTTC.

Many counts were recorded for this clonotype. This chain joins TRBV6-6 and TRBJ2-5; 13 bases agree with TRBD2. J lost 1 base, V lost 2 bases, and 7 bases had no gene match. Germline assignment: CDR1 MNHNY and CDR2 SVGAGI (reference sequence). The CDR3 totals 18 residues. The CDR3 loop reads CASSYLVLAGGTQETQYF. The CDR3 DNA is TGTGCCAGCAGTTACCTAGTACTAGCGGGGGGGACCCAAGAGACCCAGTACTTC.

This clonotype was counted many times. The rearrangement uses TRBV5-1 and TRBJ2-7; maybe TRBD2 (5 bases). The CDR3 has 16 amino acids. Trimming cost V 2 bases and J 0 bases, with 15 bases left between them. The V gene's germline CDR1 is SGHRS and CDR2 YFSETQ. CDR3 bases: TGCGCCAGCAGCTTAGCCTGGGGTCGGGACTCCTACGAGCAGTACTTC. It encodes CASSLAWGRDSYEQYF.

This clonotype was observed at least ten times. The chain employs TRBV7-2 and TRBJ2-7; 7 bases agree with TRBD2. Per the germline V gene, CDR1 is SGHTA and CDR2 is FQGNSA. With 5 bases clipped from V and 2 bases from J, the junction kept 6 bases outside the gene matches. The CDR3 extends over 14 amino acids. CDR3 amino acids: CASSPTSPAYEQYF. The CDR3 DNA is TGTGCCAGCAGCCCGACTAGCCCCGCCTACGAGCAGTACTTC.

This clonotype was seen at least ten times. CDR3 nucleotides: TGCAGTGCTAGAATAAGCGTAAATGAAAAACTGTTTTTT. Translating it yields CSARISVNEKLFF. The V and J genes are TRBV20-1 and TRBJ1-4; D not certain. The CDR3 covers 13 residues. Germline CDR1 and CDR2: DFQATT and SNEGSKA (reference sequence). Trimming took 2 bases from V and 5 from J, leaving 9 bases between them.

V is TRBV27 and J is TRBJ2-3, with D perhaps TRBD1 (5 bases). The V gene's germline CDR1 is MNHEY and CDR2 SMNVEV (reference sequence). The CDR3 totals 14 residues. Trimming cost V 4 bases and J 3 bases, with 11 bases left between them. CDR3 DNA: TGTGCCAGCAGTTCGCCAGGGCCGACAGATACGCAGTATTTT. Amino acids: CASSSPGPTDTQYF.

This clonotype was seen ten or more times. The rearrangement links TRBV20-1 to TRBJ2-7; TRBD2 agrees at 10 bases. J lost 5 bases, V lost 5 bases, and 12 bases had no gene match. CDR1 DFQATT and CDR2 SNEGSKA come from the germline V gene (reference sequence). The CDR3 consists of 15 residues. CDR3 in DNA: TGCAGTGCTGAGATATCTAGCGGGAGTTTCCACGAGCAGTACTTC. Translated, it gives CSAEISSGSFHEQYF.

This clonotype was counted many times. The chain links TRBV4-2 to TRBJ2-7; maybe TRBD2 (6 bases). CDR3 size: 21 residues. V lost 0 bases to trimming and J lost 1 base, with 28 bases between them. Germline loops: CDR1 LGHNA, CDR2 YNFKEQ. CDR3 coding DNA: TGTGCCAGCAGCCAAGATCGTATGGGGAGGAATATCGGACCGATATCCTACGAGCAGTACTTC. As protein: CASSQDRMGRNIGPISYEQYF.

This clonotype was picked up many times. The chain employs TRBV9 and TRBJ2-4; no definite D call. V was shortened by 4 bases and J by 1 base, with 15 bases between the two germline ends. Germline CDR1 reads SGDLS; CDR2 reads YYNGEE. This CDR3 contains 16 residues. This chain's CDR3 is CASSPTPSMAKNIQYF. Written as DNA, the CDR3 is TGTGCCAGCAGCCCCACGCCGTCCATGGCCAAAAACATTCAGTACTTC.

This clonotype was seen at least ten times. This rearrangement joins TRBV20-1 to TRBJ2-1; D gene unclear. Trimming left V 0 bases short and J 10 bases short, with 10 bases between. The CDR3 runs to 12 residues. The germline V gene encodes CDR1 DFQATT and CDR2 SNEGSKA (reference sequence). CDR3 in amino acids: CSAREVKREQFF. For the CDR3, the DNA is TGCAGTGCTAGAGAGGTAAAGCGAGAGCAGTTCTTC.

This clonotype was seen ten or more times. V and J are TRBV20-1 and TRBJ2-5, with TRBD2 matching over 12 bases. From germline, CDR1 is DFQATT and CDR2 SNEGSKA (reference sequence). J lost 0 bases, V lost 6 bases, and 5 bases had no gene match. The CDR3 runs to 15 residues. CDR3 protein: CSATGTSGYQETQYF. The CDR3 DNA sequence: TGCAGTGCAACCGGGACTAGCGGGTACCAAGAGACCCAGTACTTC.

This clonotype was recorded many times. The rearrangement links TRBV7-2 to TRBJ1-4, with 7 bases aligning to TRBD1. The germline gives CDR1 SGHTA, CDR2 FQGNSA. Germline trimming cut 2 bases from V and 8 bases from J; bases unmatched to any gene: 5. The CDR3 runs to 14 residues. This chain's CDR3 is CASSLYQGGEKLFF. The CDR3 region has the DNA TGTGCCAGCAGCTTATACCAGGGGGGGGAAAAACTGTTTTTT.

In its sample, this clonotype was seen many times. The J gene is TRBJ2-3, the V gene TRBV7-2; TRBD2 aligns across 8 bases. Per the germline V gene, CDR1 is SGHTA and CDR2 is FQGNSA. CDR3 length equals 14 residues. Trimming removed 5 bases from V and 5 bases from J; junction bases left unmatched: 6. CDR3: CASSPYSGIDTQYF. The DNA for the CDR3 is TGTGCCAGCAGCCCATATAGCGGGATAGATACGCAGTATTTT.

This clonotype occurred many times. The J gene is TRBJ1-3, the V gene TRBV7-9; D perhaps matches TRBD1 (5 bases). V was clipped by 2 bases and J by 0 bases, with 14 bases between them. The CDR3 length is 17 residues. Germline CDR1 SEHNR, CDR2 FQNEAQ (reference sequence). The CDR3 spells CASSLPETEDSGNTIYF. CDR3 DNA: TGTGCCAGCAGCTTACCTGAGACAGAAGACTCTGGAAACACCATATATTTT.

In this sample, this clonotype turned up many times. In DNA form, the CDR3 reads TGCAGTGCTTACCCCACGGTCTTCGCATCAGACCGGGACACTGAAGCTTTCTTT. Translated: CSAYPTVFASDRDTEAFF. This chain links TRBV20-1 with TRBJ1-1; the D is unclear. Germline lookup yields CDR1 DFQATT and CDR2 SNEGSKA (reference sequence). The V gene lost 5 bases and the J gene lost 3 bases, with 28 bases spanning the gap. CDR3 length equals 18 residues.

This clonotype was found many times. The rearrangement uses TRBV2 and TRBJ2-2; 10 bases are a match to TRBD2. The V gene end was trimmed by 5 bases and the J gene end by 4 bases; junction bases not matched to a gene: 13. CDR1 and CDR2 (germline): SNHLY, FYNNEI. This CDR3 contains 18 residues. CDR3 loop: CASSPRLAGSLGTGELFF. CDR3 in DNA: TGTGCCAGCAGTCCCCGACTAGCGGGTTCACTGGGCACCGGGGAGCTGTTTTTT.

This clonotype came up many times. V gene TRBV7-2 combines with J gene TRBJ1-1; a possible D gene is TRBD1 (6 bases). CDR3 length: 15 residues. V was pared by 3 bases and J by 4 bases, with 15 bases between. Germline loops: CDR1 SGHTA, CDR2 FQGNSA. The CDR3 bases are TGTGCCAGCAGCTTTGGGGGGCGGGTTTTCACTGAAGCTTTCTTT. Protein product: CASSFGGRVFTEAFF. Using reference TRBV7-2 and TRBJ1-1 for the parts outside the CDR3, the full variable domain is GAGVSQSPSNKVTEKGKDVELRCDPISGHTALYWYRQSLGQGLEFLIYFQGNSAPDKSGLPSDRFSAERTGGSVSTLTIQRTQQEDSAVYLCASSFGGRVFTEAFFGQGTRLTVV.